The source of this T cell receptor beta chain is a study of blood T cell repertoires in COVID-19. About the research overall: Acute and convalescent COVID-19 specimens originated in the United States, Italy and Spain. T cells, B-cell-depleted T cells, or PBMCs provided the cDNA or gDNA that served as material.

The germline V and J ends were trimmed by 0 bases and 6 bases, with 12 bases remaining between them. The CDR3 sequence is 15 residues long. Germline V CDR1 and CDR2: MNHEY, SVGAGI. Per the original data handling: Amplifying reference gene primers gave estimates of nucleated cell counts. The method was immunoSEQ multiplex PCR; TCRdb's version includes in-frame clones alone and lacks a portion of them. The D gene and trimming were derived from the DNA, and the V and J assignments and clone size from that table. The sample has approximately 250,000 clones, 75% to 90% seen once. The V gene is TRBV6-5, the J gene TRBJ1-5; D not resolved. Source material: peripheral blood. This TCR derives from a man younger than 40 who had recovered from COVID-19. The CDR3 is CASSYSGSVTQPQHF. CDR3 in DNA: TGTGCCAGCAGTTACTCGGGCTCCGTCACTCAGCCCCAGCATTTT.